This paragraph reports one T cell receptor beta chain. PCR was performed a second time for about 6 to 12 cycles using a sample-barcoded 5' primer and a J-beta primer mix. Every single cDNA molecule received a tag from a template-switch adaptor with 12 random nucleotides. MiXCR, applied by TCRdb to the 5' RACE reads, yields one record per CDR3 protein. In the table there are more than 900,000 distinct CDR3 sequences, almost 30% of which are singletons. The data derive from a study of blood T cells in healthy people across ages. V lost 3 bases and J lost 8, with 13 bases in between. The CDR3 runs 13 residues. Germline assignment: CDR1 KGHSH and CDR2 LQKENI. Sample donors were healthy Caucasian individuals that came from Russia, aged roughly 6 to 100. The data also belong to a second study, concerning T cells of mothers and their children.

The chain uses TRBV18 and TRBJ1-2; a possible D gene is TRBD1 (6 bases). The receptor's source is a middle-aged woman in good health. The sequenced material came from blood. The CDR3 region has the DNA TGTGCCAGCTCACCGCTGGACAGCGGAGGCTACACCTTC. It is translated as CASSPLDSGGYTF.